A selection of T cell receptor beta chains follows, all from one sample in a study of blood T cell repertoires in COVID-19. The table came from immunoSEQ multiplex PCR; TCRdb's copy has only in-frame clones and leaves some out. The sample consists of about 290,000 clones, 89% of them appearing once. Sequencing was done on a sample of peripheral blood. The receptors stem from a woman in her 30s with COVID-19, enrolled during active disease. Each CDR3 is given with its conserved first and last residue. The order of the fields is J gene, clone size, D gene, V gene, CDR3 length, CDR3 DNA, CDR3 protein. The D gene is left open where the match is weak. Some rows mark clone size as missing; the rest say once, few, many or name a class of expanded clone.

J: TRBJ2-7; size: -; D: TRBD1; V: TRBV5-1; length: 16; DNA: TGCGCCAGCAGCCTCGGACAGGGGGCGATTGGGTACGAGCAGTACTTC; CDR3: CASSLGQGAIGYEQYF
J: TRBJ1-4; size: -; D: TRBD1; V: TRBV9; length: 15; DNA: TGTGCCAGCAGCGTTGCGGGACAGCTTAATGAAAAACTGTTTTTT; CDR3: CASSVAGQLNEKLFF
J: TRBJ1-2; size: -; D: -; V: TRBV7-2; length: 13; DNA: TGTGCCAGTCCGAACACGGGAGACTATGGCTACACCTTC; CDR3: CASPNTGDYGYTF
J: TRBJ2-7; size: few; D: -; V: TRBV6-6; length: 13; DNA: TGTGCCAGCAGCCCACGGGGGGCTTACGAGCAGTACTTC; CDR3: CASSPRGAYEQYF
J: TRBJ2-1; size: -; D: TRBD2; V: TRBV11-2; length: 18; DNA: TGTGCCAGCAGCCCAGCATTTGGCGGGGGGCCTTCCTACAATGAGCAGTTCTTC; CDR3: CASSPAFGGGPSYNEQFF
J: TRBJ2-3; size: -; D: -; V: TRBV2; length: 14; DNA: TGTGCCAGCAACCGGAGGACAGTGACAGATACGCAGTATTTT; CDR3: CASNRRTVTDTQYF
J: TRBJ2-2; size: once; D: TRBD1; V: TRBV25-1; length: 16; DNA: TGTGCCAGCAGTAATACAGGGGCAGACAACACCGGGGAGCTGTTTTTT; CDR3: CASSNTGADNTGELFF
J: TRBJ1-1; size: -; D: -; V: TRBV6-5; length: 14; DNA: TGTGCCAGCAGTTACGGGGGCGAGAACACTGAAGCTTTCTTT; CDR3: CASSYGGENTEAFF
J: TRBJ1-6; size: -; D: -; V: TRBV21-1; length: 15; DNA: TGTGCCAGCAGCAAGGTAAGCCCGATGAATTCACCCCTCCACTTT; CDR3: CASSKVSPMNSPLHF
J: TRBJ1-6; size: -; D: TRBD1; V: TRBV6-5; length: 15; DNA: TGTGCCAGCAGTCCGGGACAGGGCTTGAGTTCACCCCTCCACTTT; CDR3: CASSPGQGLSSPLHF
J: TRBJ1-6; size: -; D: TRBD1; V: TRBV23-1; length: 17; DNA: TGCGCCAGCAGTCAATCGAAGGGGGCCCCCTATAATTCACCCCTCCACTTT; CDR3: CASSQSKGAPYNSPLHF
J: TRBJ1-5; size: -; D: -; V: TRBV2; length: 12; DNA: TGTGCCAGCAGTGAGTCGTATCAGCCCCAGCATTTT; CDR3: CASSESYQPQHF